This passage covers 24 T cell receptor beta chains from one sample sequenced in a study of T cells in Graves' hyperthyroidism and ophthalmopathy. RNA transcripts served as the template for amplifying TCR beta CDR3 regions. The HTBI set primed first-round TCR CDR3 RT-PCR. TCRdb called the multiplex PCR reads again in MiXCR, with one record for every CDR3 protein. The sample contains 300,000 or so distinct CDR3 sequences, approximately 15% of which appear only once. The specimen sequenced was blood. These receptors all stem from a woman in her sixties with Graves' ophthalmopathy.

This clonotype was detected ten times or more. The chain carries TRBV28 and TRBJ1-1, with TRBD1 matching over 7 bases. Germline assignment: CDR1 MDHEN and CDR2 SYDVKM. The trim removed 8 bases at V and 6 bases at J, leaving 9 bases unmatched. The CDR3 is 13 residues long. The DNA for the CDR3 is TGTGCCAGCCTAAAGACAGGGTTGGCTGAAGCTTTCTTT. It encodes CASLKTGLAEAFF.

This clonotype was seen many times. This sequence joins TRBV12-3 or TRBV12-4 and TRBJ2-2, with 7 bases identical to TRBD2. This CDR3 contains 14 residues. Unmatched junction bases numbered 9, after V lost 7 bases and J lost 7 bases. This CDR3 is CASTHRGEYGELFF. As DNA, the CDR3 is TGTGCCAGCACACACCGGGGGGAGTACGGGGAGCTGTTTTTT.

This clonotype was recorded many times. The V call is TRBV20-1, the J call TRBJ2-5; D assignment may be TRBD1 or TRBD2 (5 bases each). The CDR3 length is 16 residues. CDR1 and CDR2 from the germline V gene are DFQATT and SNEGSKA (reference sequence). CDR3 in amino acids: CSCTGRGVGKRETQYF. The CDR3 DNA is TGCAGCTGCACAGGTCGAGGGGTGGGAAAAAGAGAGACCCAGTACTTC.

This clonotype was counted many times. CDR3 amino acids: CASRPTGGHTGELFF. The CDR3 DNA reads TGTGCCAGCAGACCGACAGGGGGCCACACCGGGGAGCTGTTTTTT. This sequence joins TRBV12-3 or TRBV12-4 and TRBJ2-2; 10 positions match TRBD1. The CDR3 loop spans 15 amino acids. The ends lost 6 bases at V and 3 bases at J; junction bases unmatched: 4.

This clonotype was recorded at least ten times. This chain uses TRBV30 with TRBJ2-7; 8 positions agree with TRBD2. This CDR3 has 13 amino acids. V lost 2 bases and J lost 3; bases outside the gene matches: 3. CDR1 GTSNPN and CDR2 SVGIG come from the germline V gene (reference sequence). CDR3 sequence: CAWSSGLVYEQYF. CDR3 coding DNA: TGTGCCTGGAGTTCGGGACTAGTCTACGAGCAGTACTTC.

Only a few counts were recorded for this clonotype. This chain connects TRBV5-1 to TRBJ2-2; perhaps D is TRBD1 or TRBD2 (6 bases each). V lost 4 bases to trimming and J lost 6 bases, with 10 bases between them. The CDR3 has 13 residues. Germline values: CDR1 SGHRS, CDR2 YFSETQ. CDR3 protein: CASSRGGPGELFF. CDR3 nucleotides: TGCGCCAGCAGCCGAGGGGGGCCCGGGGAGCTGTTTTTT.

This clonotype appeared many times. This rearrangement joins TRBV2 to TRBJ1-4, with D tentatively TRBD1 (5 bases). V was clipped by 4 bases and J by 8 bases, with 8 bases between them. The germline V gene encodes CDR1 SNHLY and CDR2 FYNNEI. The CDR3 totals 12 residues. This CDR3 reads CASSVSGEKLFF. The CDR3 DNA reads TGTGCCAGCAGTGTATCAGGGGAAAAACTGTTTTTT.

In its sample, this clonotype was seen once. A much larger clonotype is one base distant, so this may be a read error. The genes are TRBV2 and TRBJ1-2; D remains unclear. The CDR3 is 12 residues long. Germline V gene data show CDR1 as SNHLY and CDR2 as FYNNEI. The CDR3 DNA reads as TGTGCCAGCAGTGCGGAGGACTATGGCCACACCTTC. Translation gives CASSAEDYGHTF.

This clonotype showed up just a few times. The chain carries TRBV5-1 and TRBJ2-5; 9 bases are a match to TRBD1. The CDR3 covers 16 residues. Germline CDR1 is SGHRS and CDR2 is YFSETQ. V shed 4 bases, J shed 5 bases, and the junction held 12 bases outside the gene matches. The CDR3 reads CASSTQTGGRSETQYF. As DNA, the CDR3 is TGCGCCAGCAGCACCCAGACAGGGGGGAGGTCTGAGACCCAGTACTTC.

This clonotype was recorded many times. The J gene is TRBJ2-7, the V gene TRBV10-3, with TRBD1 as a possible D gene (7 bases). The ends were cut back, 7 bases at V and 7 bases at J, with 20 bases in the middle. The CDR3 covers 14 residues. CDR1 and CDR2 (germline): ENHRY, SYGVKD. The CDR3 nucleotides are TGTGCCATCACGACGACAGGGAGGTTGGGTGAGCAGTACTTC. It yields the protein CAITTTGRLGEQYF.

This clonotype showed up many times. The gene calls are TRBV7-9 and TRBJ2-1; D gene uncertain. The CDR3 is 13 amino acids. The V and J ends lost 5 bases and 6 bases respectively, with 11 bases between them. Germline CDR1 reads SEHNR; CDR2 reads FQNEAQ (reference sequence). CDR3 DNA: TGTGCCAGCAGCCTACTCGGCAGCAATGAGCAGTTCTTC. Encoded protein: CASSLLGSNEQFF.

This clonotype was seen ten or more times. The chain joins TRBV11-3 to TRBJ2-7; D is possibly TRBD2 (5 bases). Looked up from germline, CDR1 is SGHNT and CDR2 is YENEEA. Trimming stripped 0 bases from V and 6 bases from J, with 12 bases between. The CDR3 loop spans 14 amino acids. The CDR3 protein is CASSLDSAGSEQYF. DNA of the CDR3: TGTGCCAGCAGCTTAGATTCGGCGGGTTCCGAGCAGTACTTC.

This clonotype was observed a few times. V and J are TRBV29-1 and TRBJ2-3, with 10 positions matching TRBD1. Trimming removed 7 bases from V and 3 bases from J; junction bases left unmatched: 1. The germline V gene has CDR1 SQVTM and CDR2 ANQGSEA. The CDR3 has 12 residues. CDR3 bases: TGCAGCGGGGGACAGGGGACAGATACGCAGTATTTT. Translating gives CSGGQGTDTQYF.

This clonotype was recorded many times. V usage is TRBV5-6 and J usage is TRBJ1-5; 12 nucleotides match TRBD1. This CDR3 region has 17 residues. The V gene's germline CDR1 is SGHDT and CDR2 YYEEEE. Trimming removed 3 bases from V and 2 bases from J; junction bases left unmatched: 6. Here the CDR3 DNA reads TGTGCCAGCAGCTCGGGGACAGGGGGCTTGGGCAATCAGCCCCAGCATTTT. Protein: CASSSGTGGLGNQPQHF.

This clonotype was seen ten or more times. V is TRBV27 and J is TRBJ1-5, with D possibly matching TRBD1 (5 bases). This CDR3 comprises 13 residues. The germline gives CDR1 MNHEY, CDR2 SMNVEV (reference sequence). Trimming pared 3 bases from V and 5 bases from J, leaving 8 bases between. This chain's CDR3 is CASSLRGDQPQHF. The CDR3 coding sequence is TGTGCCAGCAGTTTGCGGGGCGATCAGCCCCAGCATTTT.

The CDR3 spells CASSPTGVVFGYTF. The CDR3 DNA reads as TGTGCCAGCAGCCCAACAGGGGTAGTGTTTGGCTACACCTTC. This chain uses TRBV3-1 with TRBJ1-2; 7 positions agree with TRBD1. J gave up 7 bases and V 4 bases, and 9 bases lay outside the gene matches. The CDR3 spans 14 residues. The germline gives CDR1 LGHDT, CDR2 YNNKEL (reference sequence). Full variable domain (rest looked up from reference TRBV3-1 and TRBJ1-2): DTAVSQTPKYLVTQMGNDKSIKCEQNLGHDTMYWYKQDSKKFLKIMFSYNNKELIINETVPNRFSPKSPDKAHLNLHINSLELGDSAVYFCASSPTGVVFGYTFGSGTRLTVV.

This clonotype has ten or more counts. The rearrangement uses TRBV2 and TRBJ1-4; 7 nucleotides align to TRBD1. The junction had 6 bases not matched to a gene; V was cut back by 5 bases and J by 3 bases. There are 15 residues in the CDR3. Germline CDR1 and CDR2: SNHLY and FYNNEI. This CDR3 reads CASSLEDRSNEKLFF. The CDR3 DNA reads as TGTGCCAGCAGTCTTGAGGACAGGTCTAATGAAAAACTGTTTTTT.

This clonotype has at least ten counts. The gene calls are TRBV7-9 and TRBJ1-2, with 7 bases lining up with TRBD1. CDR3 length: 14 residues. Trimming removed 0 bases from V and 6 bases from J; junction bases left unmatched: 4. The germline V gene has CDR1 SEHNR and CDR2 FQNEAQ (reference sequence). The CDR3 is CASSLARGLDGYTF. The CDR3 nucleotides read TGTGCCAGCAGCTTAGCGAGGGGGCTCGATGGCTACACCTTC.

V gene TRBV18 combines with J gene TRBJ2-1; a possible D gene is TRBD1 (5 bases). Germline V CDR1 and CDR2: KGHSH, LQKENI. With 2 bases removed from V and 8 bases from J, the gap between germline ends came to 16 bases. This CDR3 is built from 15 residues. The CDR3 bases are TGTGCCAGCTCACCAGGGCATTTAACCAGGGATGAGCAGTTCTTC. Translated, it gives CASSPGHLTRDEQFF.

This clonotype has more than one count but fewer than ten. The CDR3 nucleotides read TGCAGTGCTAGGGGGACGGGGAGCCAGTTTCTGAACACTGAAGCTTTCTTT. This sequence encodes CSARGTGSQFLNTEAFF. V is TRBV20-1 and J is TRBJ1-1, with D possibly matching TRBD1 (5 bases). Germline-derived CDR1 and CDR2 are DFQATT and SNEGSKA (reference sequence). The V and J ends lost 3 bases and 0 bases respectively, with 20 bases between them. The CDR3 has 17 residues.

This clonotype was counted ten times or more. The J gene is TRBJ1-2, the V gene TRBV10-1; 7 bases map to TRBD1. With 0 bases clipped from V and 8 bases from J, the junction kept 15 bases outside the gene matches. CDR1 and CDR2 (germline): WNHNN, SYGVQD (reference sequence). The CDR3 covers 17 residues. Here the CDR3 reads CASSESLSAGGIDGYTF. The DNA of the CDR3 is TGCGCCAGCAGTGAGTCCTTATCGGCAGGGGGAATAGACGGCTACACCTTC.

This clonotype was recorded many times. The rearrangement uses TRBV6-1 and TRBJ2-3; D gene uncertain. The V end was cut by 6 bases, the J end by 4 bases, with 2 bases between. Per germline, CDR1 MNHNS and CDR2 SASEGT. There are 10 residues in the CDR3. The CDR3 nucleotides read TGTGCCAGCAGGGCAGATACGCAGTATTTT. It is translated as CASRADTQYF.

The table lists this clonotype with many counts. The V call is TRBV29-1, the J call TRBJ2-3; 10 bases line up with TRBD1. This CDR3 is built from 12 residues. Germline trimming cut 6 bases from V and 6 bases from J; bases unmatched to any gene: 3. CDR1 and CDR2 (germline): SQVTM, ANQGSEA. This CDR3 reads CSVDRGLDTQYF. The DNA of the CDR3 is TGCAGCGTGGACAGGGGGTTGGATACGCAGTATTTT.

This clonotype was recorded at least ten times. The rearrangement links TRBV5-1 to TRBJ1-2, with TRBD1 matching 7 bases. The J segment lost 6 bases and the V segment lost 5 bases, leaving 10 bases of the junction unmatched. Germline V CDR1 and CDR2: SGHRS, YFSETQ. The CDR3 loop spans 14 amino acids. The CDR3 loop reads CASSPTGFEDGYTF. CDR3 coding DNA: TGCGCCAGCAGTCCGACAGGGTTCGAGGATGGCTACACCTTC. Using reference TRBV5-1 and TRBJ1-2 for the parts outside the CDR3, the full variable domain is KAGVTQTPRYLIKTRGQQVTLSCSPISGHRSVSWYQQTPGQGLQFLFEYFSETQRNKGNFPGRFSGRQFSNSRSEMNVSTLELGDSALYLCASSPTGFEDGYTFGSGTRLTVV.